Given below is one T cell receptor beta chain in context. The antigen remains undetermined. These data originate in a study of T cell responses to AZD1222 COVID-19 vaccine. The CDR3 runs 12 residues. CDR1 and CDR2 (germline): PRHDT, FYEKMQ (reference sequence). The germline V and J ends were trimmed by 4 bases and 7 bases, with 11 bases remaining between them. Sequencing used immunoSEQ multiplex PCR; TCRdb keeps in-frame clones, though not all of them. The profile covers 95,000 to 110,000 clones, with 91% appearing a single time and around 45% taken by the ten largest. Study-level results: Researchers took repertoire samples only after the peak T cell response had come.

The sequencing used peripheral blood, collected on day 0 of AZD1222 vaccination. The chain has TRBV13 and TRBJ2-7; no clear D. This TCR derives from an adult in good health. The CDR3 loop is CASSYGRTEQYF. In nucleotides, the CDR3 is TGTGCCAGCAGCTACGGTAGAACAGAGCAGTACTTC.